The sequence of this T cell receptor (beta chain) was determined in a study of human T cells and chemical hapten exposure. Whole-study results and caveats: Once DPC sensitization occurred, TCRs above 1 in 1000 frequency showed no change.

In its sample, this clonotype was seen many times. No antigen is known for it. The time point is: pre-sensitization, week 0. Treatment denoted: therapeutic diphenylcyclopropenone sensitization with weekly scalp DPC. Ahead of each patch test application, blood was drawn. Germline assignment: CDR1 MNHEY and CDR2 SVGAGI. V was cut by 4 bases and J by 1 base, with 15 bases left in between. CDR3 length equals 16 residues. Individual cDNA molecules each carried unique molecular identifiers attached by the library. TCRdb independently ran MiXCR on the RACE reads; one entry per CDR3 protein. Seen here are around 380,000 distinct CDR3 sequences, around 5% observed once, and the top ten hold around 8.8%.

This chain links TRBV6-5 with TRBJ2-3; no definite D call. This TCR came from a woman younger than 30 with alopecia areata. Some clones in this sample may be carry-over from other donors' samples. The input for sequencing was whole blood, taken in connection with sensitization to the hapten diphenylcyclopropenone (DPC). The CDR3 sequence is CASSSGRVLRTDTQYF. CDR3 nucleotide sequence: TGTGCCAGCAGTTCTGGAAGGGTTCTCCGCACAGATACGCAGTATTTT.